The rows below give T cell receptor beta chains drawn from one sample of a study of naive and memory T cell subsets. Each CDR3 protein is one row after TCRdb ran MiXCR on the UMI-ligation and nested PCR reads. The sample lists 25,000 to 35,000 distinct CDR3 sequences; about 7.4% were seen once. The source material was skin, sampled from a tuberculin skin test site. All receptors come from an adult in good health. CDR3s include the opening cysteine and the closing phenylalanine or tryptophan. D genes are given only for firm matches. Some rows mark clone size as missing; the rest say once, few, many or name a class of expanded clone.

TRBV4-2	TRBJ2-2	many	NA	TGTGCCAGCAGCTTAGCGGTAAACACCGGGGAGCTGTTTTTT	CASSLAVNTGELFF
TRBV18	TRBJ2-7	few	NA	TGTGCCAGCTCACCACGCGTAGGTAGGCAGAGCTCCTACGAGCAGTACTTC	CASSPRVGRQSSYEQYF
TRBV7-2	TRBJ2-2	many	TRBD1	TGTGCCAGCAGTCCATCCCTGCTGGACAGGCGGACCGGGGAGCTGTTTTTT	CASSPSLLDRRTGELFF
TRBV29-1	TRBJ1-1	few	NA	TGCAGCGTTGACTGGCGTCCACAGAACACTGAAGCTTTCTTT	CSVDWRPQNTEAFF
TRBV9	TRBJ1-1	many	TRBD1	TGTGCCAGCACCCCAGGGGGGATGAACACTGAAGCTTTCTTT	CASTPGGMNTEAFF
TRBV12-3/TRBV12-4	TRBJ1-1	many	NA	TGTGCCAGCAGTTCCGACTACAGGTTCGCTGAAGCTTTCTTT	CASSSDYRFAEAFF
TRBV20-1	TRBJ2-7	many	TRBD2	TGCAGTGCTAGAGATGCACTAGCGGGGGATCGGGAGCAGTACTTC	CSARDALAGDREQYF
TRBV5-6	TRBJ2-7	few	NA	TGTGCCAGCAGCTGCGGGCACGAGCAGTACTTC	CASSCGHEQYF
TRBV6-1	TRBJ2-7	many	NA	TGTGCCAGCAGTGACCGGACAGTCCTCAAGCAGTACTTC	CASSDRTVLKQYF
TRBV19	TRBJ2-1	NA	NA	TGTGCCAGTAATGAGCGTTTCTACAGCAATGAGCAGTTCTTC	CASNERFYSNEQFF
TRBV6-2/TRBV6-3	TRBJ1-1	NA	NA	TGTGCCAGCAGGCCGTCCGGGGCTTGTGGCACTGAAGCTTTCTTT	CASRPSGACGTEAFF
TRBV18	TRBJ1-3	NA	TRBD1	TGTGCCAGCTCACCACTGGAGGGGGCAAAAGGAAACACCATATATTTT	CASSPLEGAKGNTIYF
TRBV25-1	TRBJ1-2	many	TRBD1	TGTGCCAGCAGTTCACGACAGGGGGGGGCCTATGGCTACACCTTC	CASSSRQGGAYGYTF
TRBV7-9	TRBJ2-6	many	NA	TGTGCCAACGAACCCTCTGGGGCCAACGTCCTGACTTTC	CANEPSGANVLTF
TRBV29-1	TRBJ1-1	many	NA	TGCAGCGTTGGTCAGGGGTGGGGCCCTGAAGCTTTCTTT	CSVGQGWGPEAFF
TRBV29-1	TRBJ1-1	NA	TRBD1	TGCAGCGTTACGGAGGGGGCCAGCACTGAAGCTTTCTTT	CSVTEGASTEAFF
TRBV11-2	TRBJ2-3	many	NA	TGTGCCAGCAGCCACAACAGGGCGCCGGTCCGAGATACGCAGTATTTT	CASSHNRAPVRDTQYF
TRBV7-9	TRBJ1-2	few	TRBD1	TGTGCCAGCAGCTTAGAAAGGTCTCTGGCGGGACAGGGGGCACGTGGCTACACCTTC	CASSLERSLAGQGARGYTF
TRBV7-8	TRBJ2-7	many	NA	TGTGCCAGCTCACTTATGGTGTACGAGCAGTACTTC	CASSLMVYEQYF
TRBV20-1	TRBJ2-7	many	NA	TGCAGTGCTATAGGCGGGATCTACGAGCAGTACTTC	CSAIGGIYEQYF
TRBV14	TRBJ1-2	many	TRBD1	TGTGCCAGCAGCCAAGACCTAGGACAGGGGACGGAGACTTATGGCTACACCTTC	CASSQDLGQGTETYGYTF
TRBV5-1	TRBJ1-1	many	NA	TGCGCCAGCAGCATGCTGGGATTGGCGGACACTGAAGCTTTCTTT	CASSMLGLADTEAFF
TRBV15	TRBJ2-3	few	NA	TGTGCCACCAGCAGCGGGGGAAGCACAGATACGCAGTATTTT	CATSSGGSTDTQYF
TRBV5-1	TRBJ2-3	many	TRBD1	TGCGCCAGCAGCTCTCAAGGACAGGTTGCCTCCTCCCGCACAGATACGCAGTATTTT	CASSSQGQVASSRTDTQYF
TRBV9	TRBJ2-7	NA	NA	TGTGCCAGCAGCGTAAGTCCCATTTACGAGCAGTACTTC	CASSVSPIYEQYF
TRBV3-1	TRBJ2-6	many	NA	TGTGCCAGCAGCCAAGGGGATGGGTCTGGGGCCAACGTCCTGACTTTC	CASSQGDGSGANVLTF
TRBV20-1	TRBJ2-2	many	NA	TGCAGTGCTCCTAAGTTCGACACCGGGGAGCTGTTTTTT	CSAPKFDTGELFF
TRBV5-5	TRBJ1-5	once	TRBD1	TGTGCCAGCAGCTTGGCCGCACAGGGGGACCAGCCCCAGCATTTT	CASSLAAQGDQPQHF
TRBV20-1	TRBJ1-3	NA	NA	TGCAGTGCTAGACGGCAGTCCAGTGACACCATATATTTT	CSARRQSSDTIYF